The next 14 T cell receptor beta chains were all read from a single sample in a study of regulatory T cells in long-lasting Graves disease. Time point described: newly diagnosed GD, antithyroid drugs for less than 3 months. The authors made the TCR library using RNA they extracted from PBMCs. CDR3-region Arm-PCR and iRepertoire HTBI primers produced the TCR beta libraries. One entry per CDR3 protein results from TCRdb running MiXCR on the multiplex PCR reads. This table holds some 490,000 distinct CDR3 sequences, around 12% found once. This sample was also put to use in a study of T cells in Graves' hyperthyroidism and ophthalmopathy.

This specimen consisted of peripheral blood mononuclear cells (PBMCs), obtained at new diagnosis, from a patient treated with antithyroid drugs. The receptors shown here come from a woman aged 30 to 39 with Graves disease.

A word on this clonotype: It differs at one base from a far larger clone, so likely a read error. This chain uses TRBV2 with TRBJ2-4; TRBD2 might be the D (6 bases). V lost 6 bases and J lost 13, with 25 bases in between. The CDR3 contains 15 residues. From germline, CDR1 is SNHLY and CDR2 FYNNEI. CDR3: CASSAAGPEVGEQYF. As DNA, the CDR3 is TGTGCCAGCAGCGCTGCGGGGCCCGAGGTAGGTGAGCAGTACTTC.

This clonotype was recorded at least ten times. The J gene is TRBJ1-5, the V gene TRBV27; 7 nucleotides line up with TRBD1. Trimming took 5 bases from V and 7 from J; bases not matched to a gene: 5. The CDR3 contains 13 residues. Germline V gene data show CDR1 as MNHEY and CDR2 as SMNVEV (reference sequence). The CDR3 DNA reads TGTGCCAGCAGTATGACAGGGTGGCAGCCCCAGCATTTT. As protein: CASSMTGWQPQHF.

This clonotype appeared many times. The J gene is TRBJ1-2, the V gene TRBV24-1; D not certain. This CDR3 has 13 amino acids. Trimming pared 5 bases from V and 2 bases from J, leaving 8 bases between. The germline CDR1 and CDR2 sequences are KGHDR and SFDVKD. The CDR3 is CATSAATNYGYTF. The CDR3 coding sequence is TGTGCCACCAGTGCGGCTACGAACTATGGCTACACCTTC.

There are many counts of this clonotype. V is TRBV6-1 and J is TRBJ1-2; D is perhaps TRBD1 (6 bases). This CDR3 spans 15 amino acids. The V end lost 0 bases, the J end lost 5 bases, and 13 bases lay between the germline ends. Germline lookup yields CDR1 MNHNS and CDR2 SASEGT. The CDR3 reads CASSEAPGAGYGYTF. CDR3 DNA: TGTGCCAGCAGTGAAGCCCCAGGGGCCGGGTATGGCTACACCTTC.

This clonotype was recorded a few times. V and J are TRBV7-2 and TRBJ2-7, with TRBD1 identical over 10 bases. CDR1 and CDR2 (germline): SGHTA, FQGNSA. The CDR3 sequence is 14 residues long. With 5 bases clipped from V and 6 bases from J, the junction kept 7 bases outside the gene matches. The DNA of the CDR3 is TGTGCCAGCAGCGTTGACAGGGGGCTTAGCGAGCAGTACTTC. It yields the protein CASSVDRGLSEQYF.

Of note for this clonotype: A read error likely explains this, since a far larger clone differs by one base. The genes are TRBV11-2 and TRBJ2-5; D is uncertain. The DNA end lines up better with TRBJ2-3; the J call may be wrong. CDR1 is SGHAT and CDR2 is FQNNGV in the germline V gene. The CDR3 loop spans 12 amino acids. The CDR3, as DNA: TGTACCAGCAGCTTGAGAGAAGATACGCAGTATTTT. The encoded protein is CTSSLREDTQYF.

The chain joins TRBV7-2 to TRBJ1-4; D not certain. Germline V CDR1 and CDR2: SGHTA, FQGNSA. CDR3 length equals 15 residues. V shed 1 base and J shed 5 bases, with 11 bases lying between them. The CDR3 sequence: CASSLVMTVNEKLFF. As DNA, the CDR3 is TGTGCCAGCAGCTTAGTAATGACGGTGAATGAAAAACTGTTTTTT. The entire variable domain, with the rest obtained from reference TRBV7-2 and TRBJ1-4, is as follows: GAGVSQSPSNKVTEKGKDVELRCDPISGHTALYWYRQSLGQGLEFLIYFQGNSAPDKSGLPSDRFSAERTGGSVSTLTIQRTQQEDSAVYLCASSLVMTVNEKLFFGSGTQLSVL.

The CDR3 DNA follows: TGTGCCAGCAGTTACTCCGCCTCTCCGGGACAGGGGAATTCACCCCTCCACTTT. Translating it yields CASSYSASPGQGNSPLHF. This sequence joins TRBV7-8 and TRBJ1-6, with 10 positions matching TRBD1. CDR1 is SGHVS and CDR2 is FQNEAQ in the germline V gene. The CDR3 covers 18 residues. After removal of 6 bases from V and 7 bases from J, the junction contained 15 bases not matched to a gene. The whole variable domain, remainder taken from reference TRBV7-8 and TRBJ1-6, is GAGVSQSPRYKVAKRGQDVALRCDPISGHVSLFWYQQALGQGPEFLTYFQNEAQLDKSGLPSDRFFAERPEGSVSTLKIQRTQQEDSAVYLCASSYSASPGQGNSPLHFGNGTRLTVT.

This clonotype was picked up many times. The chain links TRBV29-1 to TRBJ2-5; 13 bases are a match to TRBD2. Germline assignment: CDR1 SQVTM and CDR2 ANQGSEA. The CDR3 runs to 16 residues. Losses at the gene ends were 6 bases for V and 4 bases for J; bases not matched to a gene: 11. The CDR3 DNA follows: TGCAGCGTCACGGACCGGACTAGCGGGAGCGGAGAGACCCAGTACTTC. Encoded protein: CSVTDRTSGSGETQYF.

This clonotype was counted ten times or more. The V and J genes are TRBV28 and TRBJ2-7; TRBD2 is a possible D gene (6 bases). The V end lost 6 bases, the J end lost 6 bases, and 21 bases lay between the germline ends. This CDR3 comprises 15 residues. The germline gives CDR1 MDHEN, CDR2 SYDVKM. The CDR3 nucleotides read TGTGCCAGCAGGTCCGCGGGGATAATTCCTTTCGAGCAGTACTTC. This sequence encodes CASRSAGIIPFEQYF. Drawing the rest from reference TRBV28 and TRBJ2-7, the complete variable domain is DVKVTQSSRYLVKRTGEKVFLECVQDMDHENMFWYRQDPGLGLRLIYFSYDVKMKEKGDIPEGYSVSREKKERFSLILESASTNQTSMYLCASRSAGIIPFEQYFGPGTRLTVT.

V is TRBV18 and J is TRBJ2-7, with 9 bases fitting TRBD2. V lost 4 bases, J lost 2 bases, and 9 bases stayed unmatched. The CDR3 is 16 amino acids. Germline lookup yields CDR1 KGHSH and CDR2 LQKENI. The CDR3 here is CASSLTLGTSPYEQYF. The DNA for the CDR3 is TGTGCCAGCTCACTTACCCTCGGGACTAGCCCCTACGAGCAGTACTTC.

As for this clonotype: This may stem from a read error, because a much larger clone lies one nucleotide away. This chain links TRBV9 with TRBJ1-2; 10 nucleotides match TRBD1. CDR3 length equals 14 residues. Trimming removed 0 bases from V and 8 bases from J; junction bases left unmatched: 4. Germline V gene sequence: CDR1 SGDLS, CDR2 YYNGEE. Written as DNA, the CDR3 is TGTGCCAGCAGCGTAGGACAGGGGGCTCCAGGCTACACCTTC. This encodes CASSVGQGAPGYTF. Complete variable domain (other parts from reference TRBV9 and TRBJ1-2): DSGVTQTPKHLITATGQRVTLRCSPRSGDLSVYWYQQSLDQGLQFLIQYYNGEERAKGNILERFSAQQFPDLHSELNLSSLELGDSALYFCASSVGQGAPGYTFGSGTRLTVV.

J is TRBJ2-5 and V is TRBV4-3, with 9 bases fitting TRBD2. Germline V CDR1 and CDR2: LGHNA, YSLEER. This CDR3 comprises 19 residues. The ends lost 2 bases at V and 1 base at J; junction bases unmatched: 14. The CDR3 region is CASSQRWQGGSGSQETQYF. CDR3 DNA: TGCGCCAGCAGCCAACGTTGGCAGGGCGGTAGCGGGAGCCAAGAGACCCAGTACTTC.

The chain recombines TRBV5-1 with TRBJ1-4, with 8 bases fitting TRBD1. This CDR3 region has 16 residues. Germline trimming cut 3 bases from V and 2 bases from J; bases unmatched to any gene: 6. CDR1 and CDR2 from the germline V gene are SGHRS and YFSETQ. The chain's CDR3 is CASSSTGQGTNEKLFF. As DNA, the CDR3 is TGCGCCAGCAGCTCGACAGGACAGGGCACTAATGAAAAACTGTTTTTT.